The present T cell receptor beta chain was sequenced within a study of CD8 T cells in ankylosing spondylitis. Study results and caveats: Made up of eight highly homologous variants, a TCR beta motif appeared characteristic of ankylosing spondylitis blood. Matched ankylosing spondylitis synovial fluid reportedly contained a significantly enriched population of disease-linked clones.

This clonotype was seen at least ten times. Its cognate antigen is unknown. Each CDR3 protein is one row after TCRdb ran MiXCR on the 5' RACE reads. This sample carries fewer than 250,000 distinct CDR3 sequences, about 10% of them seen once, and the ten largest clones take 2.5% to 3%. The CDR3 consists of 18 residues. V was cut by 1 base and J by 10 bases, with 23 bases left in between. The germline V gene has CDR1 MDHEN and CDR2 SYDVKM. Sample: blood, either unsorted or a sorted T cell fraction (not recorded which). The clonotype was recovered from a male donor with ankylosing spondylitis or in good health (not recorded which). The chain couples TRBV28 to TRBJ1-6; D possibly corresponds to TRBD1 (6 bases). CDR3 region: CASSLSLAGGSMRSPLHF. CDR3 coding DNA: TGTGCCAGCAGTTTATCTTTAGCGGGGGGCAGTATGCGATCACCCCTCCACTTT.